Detailed here is one T cell receptor (beta chain). Its antigen is undetermined. Unique molecular identifier tags were affixed to discrete cDNA molecules. Using its own MiXCR run on the 5' RACE reads, TCRdb lists one record per CDR3 protein. This table holds about 29,000 distinct CDR3 sequences, roughly 5% found once. This record belongs to a study of early T cells in non-severe SARS-CoV-2 infection. Turning to the study itself: Investigators sequenced bulk RNA drawn from unsorted whole blood, and chains remained unpaired. The study, taken as a whole, reports: Private and CD4 specificities were missed by VDJdb matching, skewed to anti-spike CD8.

Germline CDR1 reads MGHDK; CDR2 reads SYGVNS. This CDR3 region has 13 residues. Trimming took off 3 bases at V and 1 base at J, with 3 bases between the two ends. The sample comprised whole blood. This sequence joins TRBV25-1 and TRBJ2-2; no definite D call. This receptor was identified in an adult who was a healthcare worker with PCR-confirmed SARS-CoV-2 infection or an uninfected control (not recorded which). The CDR3 sequence is CASSDQNTGELFF. The CDR3 DNA is TGTGCCAGCAGTGATCAGAACACCGGGGAGCTGTTTTTT.